The 32 T cell receptor beta chains below come from one sample, sequenced in a study of beta chain features in type 1 diabetes. Every bit of the isolated RNA underwent reverse transcription, so sequencing read expressed TCRB transcripts. Clones were read by immunoSEQ multiplex PCR, and TCRdb kept only the in-frame ones, dropping some. The table records 500,000 to 700,000 clones, around 16% of them present only once. The sample was naive CD4+ T cells from blood. Every receptor here comes from a man younger than 35 in good health.

The chain uses TRBV14 and TRBJ2-2; 14 nucleotides match TRBD2. V was clipped by 4 bases and J by 5 bases; unmatched bases: 3. Germline CDR1 SGHDN, CDR2 FVKESK. This CDR3 is 16 amino acids long. CDR3 sequence: CASSLTSGRGTGELFF. Here the CDR3 DNA reads TGTGCCAGCAGCCTGACTAGCGGGAGGGGGACCGGGGAGCTGTTTTTT.

The chain has TRBV9 and TRBJ2-3; the D is unclear. Trimming shortened V by 0 bases and J by 6 bases, and 11 bases separated the two germline ends. CDR3 length: 14 residues. Germline V gene sequence: CDR1 SGDLS, CDR2 YYNGEE. The CDR3 DNA sequence: TGTGCCAGCAGCGTAGAAGGGCAGATGGATACGCAGTATTTT. It codes for CASSVEGQMDTQYF.

This clone was detected only a few times. The genes are TRBV7-9 and TRBJ1-5; 11 nucleotides align to TRBD1. V shed 2 bases, J shed 5 bases, and the junction held 2 bases outside the gene matches. Germline assignment: CDR1 SEHNR and CDR2 FQNEAQ (reference sequence). This CDR3 is 15 amino acids long. CDR3 loop: CASSLKGQGDQPQHF. For the CDR3, the DNA is TGTGCCAGCAGCTTAAAGGGACAGGGGGATCAGCCCCAGCATTTT. Complete variable domain (other parts from reference TRBV7-9 and TRBJ1-5): DTGVSQNPRHKITKRGQNVTFRCDPISEHNRLYWYRQTLGQGPEFLTYFQNEAQLEKSRLLSDRFSAERPKGSFSTLEIQRTEQGDSAMYLCASSLKGQGDQPQHFGDGTRLSIL.

This clone has a handful of counts. V usage is TRBV2 and J usage is TRBJ2-3, with D uncertain. This CDR3 comprises 11 residues. The V gene's germline CDR1 is SNHLY and CDR2 FYNNEI. Trimming stripped 10 bases from V and 6 bases from J, with 11 bases between. CDR3 protein: CATSSRDTQYF. The CDR3, as DNA: TGTGCCACCTCCTCCCGGGATACGCAGTATTTT. The variable domain in full, with the rest retrieved from reference TRBV2 and TRBJ2-3, is EPEVTQTPSHQVTQMGQEVILRCVPISNHLYFYWYRQILGQKVEFLVSFYNNEISEKSEIFDDQFSVERPDGSNFTLKIRSTKLEDSAMYFCATSSRDTQYFGPGTRLTVL.

The chain carries TRBV11-2 and TRBJ1-1; no definite D call. The CDR3 runs to 13 residues. From germline, CDR1 is SGHAT and CDR2 FQNNGV. Trimming shortened V by 2 bases and J by 1 base, and 5 bases separated the two germline ends. Here the CDR3 reads CASSLIRNTEAFF. The CDR3 DNA reads TGTGCCAGCAGCTTAATACGGAACACTGAAGCTTTCTTT.

This sequence joins TRBV5-6 and TRBJ2-1; a weak D match, TRBD1 (6 bases). Germline CDR1 and CDR2: SGHDT and YYEEEE. This CDR3 is built from 17 residues. The ends were cut back, 0 bases at V and 3 bases at J, with 16 bases in the middle. CDR3 sequence reads: CASSLVSWAGDYNEQFF. The CDR3 coding sequence is TGTGCCAGCAGCTTGGTTTCGTGGGCAGGGGACTACAATGAGCAGTTCTTC.

V usage is TRBV2 and J usage is TRBJ2-4, with unresolved D. V shed 5 bases and J shed 0 bases, with 17 bases lying between them. The CDR3 sequence is 17 residues long. CDR1 is SNHLY, CDR2 FYNNEI, per germline. The CDR3 coding sequence is TGTGCCAGCAGTACCCCATCAGCGTCCCTAGCCAAAAACATTCAGTACTTC. This sequence encodes CASSTPSASLAKNIQYF.

This clone was recorded at least ten times. The chain combines TRBV23-1 with TRBJ1-3; D unresolved. TRBV23-1 is identified as an open reading frame with a role that is uncertain. With 8 bases removed from V and 9 bases from J, the gap between germline ends came to 8 bases. The CDR3 extends over 10 amino acids. CDR3 sequence reads: CASPKGTIYF. As DNA, the CDR3 is TGCGCCAGCCCAAAAGGCACCATATATTTT.

About this clone itself: Other DNA sequences in this sample translate to the same CDR3. This chain links TRBV18 with TRBJ2-7; 11 positions agree with TRBD1. This CDR3 contains 15 residues. J was trimmed by 1 base and V by 5 bases; bases with no gene match: 4. From germline, CDR1 is KGHSH and CDR2 LQKENI. CDR3 coding DNA: TGTGCCAGCTCAGGTGGGACAGGGGGTTCCTACGAGCAGTACTTC. Protein sequence: CASSGGTGGSYEQYF.

A few counts support this clone. V is TRBV19 and J is TRBJ1-5; D not resolved. Between the trimmed V and J ends, which lost 1 base and 9 bases, there was a span of 7 bases. CDR1 is LNHDA, CDR2 SQIVND, per germline (reference sequence). The CDR3 consists of 12 residues. This chain's CDR3 is CASSIVSLPQHF. CDR3 in DNA: TGTGCCAGTAGTATAGTATCCCTGCCCCAGCATTTT. Complete variable domain (other parts from reference TRBV19 and TRBJ1-5): DGGITQSPKYLFRKEGQNVTLSCEQNLNHDAMYWYRQDPGQGLRLIYYSQIVNDFQKGDIAEGYSVSREKKESFPLTVTSAQKNPTAFYLCASSIVSLPQHFGDGTRLSIL.

The sample holds many counts of this clone. The rearrangement joins TRBV21-1 to TRBJ2-4; TRBD1 is the table's D call and was not checked against the DNA. TRBV21-1 is an annotated pseudogene. There are 17 residues in the CDR3. CDR3: CASLDRGPTEAKNIQYF. DNA of the CDR3: TGTGCCAGCCTGGACAGGGGCCCCACCGAAGCCAAAAACATTCAGTACTTC.

This clone was counted only a few times. The sample has other DNA sequences that encode this CDR3 too. The chain combines TRBV18 with TRBJ2-7; D not certain. Germline V CDR1 and CDR2: KGHSH, LQKENI. The CDR3 is made up of 12 amino acids. The V end was cut by 6 bases, the J end by 0 bases, with 6 bases between. The CDR3 loop is CASSPSSYEQYF. The CDR3, as DNA: TGTGCCAGCTCGCCAAGCTCCTACGAGCAGTACTTC.

The chain couples TRBV14 to TRBJ2-7; a weak D match, TRBD2 (5 bases). V was clipped by 4 bases and J by 1 base, with 11 bases between them. This CDR3 region has 14 residues. Germline V gene data show CDR1 as SGHDN and CDR2 as FVKESK. The CDR3 bases are TGTGCCAGCAGCCCCCTCGGCGGGTCCTACGAGCAGTACTTC. It encodes CASSPLGGSYEQYF. Together with reference TRBV14 and TRBJ2-7, the CDR3 gives the full variable domain: EAGVTQFPSHSVIEKGQTVTLRCDPISGHDNLYWYRRVMGKEIKFLLHFVKESKQDESGMPNNRFLAERTGGTYSTLKVQPAELEDSGVYFCASSPLGGSYEQYFGPGTRLTVT.

The V gene is TRBV18, the J gene TRBJ1-5; no clear D. Germline-derived CDR1 and CDR2 are KGHSH and LQKENI. The V end lost 2 bases, the J end lost 3 bases, and 8 bases lay between the germline ends. The CDR3 length is 14 residues. CDR3 nucleotide sequence: TGTGCCAGCTCACCAGGAACAGTCAATCAGCCCCAGCATTTT. This translates into CASSPGTVNQPQHF.

This clone was counted between two and nine times. The rearrangement joins TRBV4-1 to TRBJ1-3; a weak D match, TRBD1 (5 bases). From germline, CDR1 is MGHRA and CDR2 YSYEKL. The CDR3 totals 16 residues. Trimming pared 1 base from V and 2 bases from J, leaving 12 bases between. Here the CDR3 DNA reads TGCGCCAGCAGCCAAGCCGGGGGATGGGCTGGAAACACCATATATTTT. Its protein is CASSQAGGWAGNTIYF.

The rearrangement links TRBV28 to TRBJ2-1; 8 bases agree with TRBD1. J was trimmed by 8 bases and V by 0 bases; bases with no gene match: 3. Germline V lookup: CDR1 MDHEN, CDR2 SYDVKM. The CDR3 loop spans 14 amino acids. The DNA for the CDR3 is TGTGCCAGCAGTTTATGGGACAGGGATGATGAGCAGTTCTTC. This translates into CASSLWDRDDEQFF.

This chain joins TRBV10-3 and TRBJ1-1; maybe TRBD1 (6 bases). This CDR3 comprises 14 residues. Trimming stripped 6 bases from V and 2 bases from J, with 13 bases between. The germline CDR1 and CDR2 sequences are ENHRY and SYGVKD. Written as DNA, the CDR3 is TGTGCCATCAGGTCCGGGACATCTAACACTGAAGCTTTCTTT. Its protein product is CAIRSGTSNTEAFF.

Remarks on this clone: In the same sample, other DNA sequences code for this CDR3. The chain carries TRBV7-2 and TRBJ2-6; D unresolved. Trimming left V 1 base short and J 0 bases short, with 4 bases between. Germline values: CDR1 SGHTA, CDR2 FQGNSA. The CDR3 is 15 residues long. The CDR3 DNA sequence: TGTGCCAGCAGCTTAGACAGCTCTGGGGCCAACGTCCTGACTTTC. Encoded protein: CASSLDSSGANVLTF.

V gene TRBV5-4 combines with J gene TRBJ2-7, with 7 bases fitting TRBD1. Germline CDR1 reads SGHNT; CDR2 reads YYREEE (reference sequence). The CDR3 contains 13 residues. V lost 0 bases to trimming and J lost 5 bases; unmatched junction nucleotides: 2. CDR3: CASSLAGGNEQYF. The CDR3, as DNA: TGTGCCAGCAGCTTGGCAGGGGGAAACGAGCAGTACTTC.

The V and J genes are TRBV4-1 and TRBJ1-2; D not certain. The V gene lost 0 bases and the J gene lost 4 bases, with 6 bases spanning the gap. Germline V CDR1 and CDR2: MGHRA, YSYEKL. This CDR3 is 13 amino acids long. The CDR3 loop reads CASSQDPPYGYTF. Here the CDR3 DNA reads TGCGCCAGCAGCCAAGATCCTCCCTATGGCTACACCTTC.

This sequence joins TRBV15 and TRBJ2-7, with D possibly TRBD1 on 5 matching bases. Germline V lookup: CDR1 LNHNV, CDR2 YYDKDF (reference sequence). Trimming pared 0 bases from V and 5 bases from J, leaving 5 bases between. CDR3 length: 12 residues. CDR3 in DNA: TGTGCCACCAGCAGAGAAGGGGACGAGCAGTACTTC. Its translation: CATSREGDEQYF.

The chain links TRBV15 to TRBJ1-4; 8 nucleotides match TRBD1. Germline loops: CDR1 LNHNV, CDR2 YYDKDF (reference sequence). The CDR3 runs 15 residues. V lost 0 bases and J lost 5; bases outside the gene matches: 2. DNA of the CDR3: TGTGCCACCAGCAGAGATCGACAGGGGAATGAAAAACTGTTTTTT. Amino acids: CATSRDRQGNEKLFF.

This clone was seen more than once but under ten times. V is TRBV5-4 and J is TRBJ1-2, with D possibly matching TRBD1 (5 bases). CDR1 is SGHNT, CDR2 YYREEE, per germline (reference sequence). The length of the CDR3 is 12 residues. Trimming took 6 bases from V and 6 from J, leaving 12 bases between them. The CDR3 DNA follows: TGTGCCAGCACCACTGGGGCACATGGCTACACCTTC. Encoded protein: CASTTGAHGYTF.

This clone occurred a few times. At the DNA level, this CDR3 is encoded by other sequences in the same sample as well. DNA of the CDR3: TGTGCCAGCTCACCAGACAGGGAAGCTTTCTTT. Translating gives CASSPDREAFF. The gene calls are TRBV18 and TRBJ1-1; D possibly corresponds to TRBD1 (6 bases). Trimming shortened V by 2 bases and J by 8 bases, and 6 bases separated the two germline ends. Germline-derived CDR1 and CDR2 are KGHSH and LQKENI. There are 11 residues in the CDR3.

V gene TRBV5-1 combines with J gene TRBJ2-5; no reliable D call. The V end lost 1 base, the J end lost 3 bases, and 7 bases lay between the germline ends. This CDR3 contains 13 residues. CDR1 and CDR2 (germline): SGHRS, YFSETQ. DNA of the CDR3: TGCGCCAGCAGCTTGATTCTCGAAGAGACCCAGTACTTC. Translating it yields CASSLILEETQYF.

This sequence joins TRBV6-1 and TRBJ1-5; D might be TRBD1 (5 bases). CDR3 length: 13 amino acids. The germline CDR1 and CDR2 sequences are MNHNS and SASEGT. The V gene lost 6 bases and the J gene lost 6 bases, with 12 bases spanning the gap. Here the CDR3 reads CASSQVRVQPQHF. The CDR3, as DNA: TGTGCCAGCAGCCAAGTCAGGGTTCAGCCCCAGCATTTT.

The genes are TRBV9 and TRBJ2-1, with D possibly being TRBD1 (6 bases). V was cut by 0 bases and J by 6 bases, with 13 bases left in between. There are 15 residues in the CDR3. Germline loops: CDR1 SGDLS, CDR2 YYNGEE. The CDR3 region is CASSVEGVRRNEQFF. CDR3 DNA: TGTGCCAGCAGCGTAGAGGGGGTCAGGCGCAATGAGCAGTTCTTC.

CDR3 DNA sequence: TGCGCCAGCAGCTTGACTAGACGCACAGATACGCAGTATTTT. Its protein product is CASSLTRRTDTQYF. The J gene is TRBJ2-3, the V gene TRBV5-1, with D possibly being TRBD2 (5 bases). This CDR3 contains 14 residues. V lost 1 base and J 1 base, leaving 7 bases between the germline ends. CDR1 SGHRS and CDR2 YFSETQ come from the germline V gene.

The chain combines TRBV25-1 with TRBJ1-5; D is unclear. The CDR3 consists of 16 residues. Germline lookup yields CDR1 MGHDK and CDR2 SYGVNS. V dropped 5 bases and J dropped 0 bases, with 14 bases sitting between them. The CDR3 loop is CASSPWNTHSNQPQHF. CDR3 DNA sequence: TGTGCCAGCAGTCCATGGAACACACATAGCAATCAGCCCCAGCATTTT.

This clone was counted a few times. The V call is TRBV5-1, the J call TRBJ2-1, with 9 bases fitting TRBD1. The V gene's germline CDR1 is SGHRS and CDR2 YFSETQ. V was pared by 4 bases and J by 5 bases, with 4 bases of the junction left unmatched. The CDR3 extends over 14 amino acids. The CDR3 here is CASSRGQGNNEQFF. The DNA of the CDR3 is TGCGCCAGCAGCAGGGGACAGGGAAACAATGAGCAGTTCTTC.

The chain combines TRBV4-3 with TRBJ1-1, with D unresolved. The germline CDR1 and CDR2 sequences are LGHNA and YSLEER. With 1 base removed from V and 1 base from J, the gap between germline ends came to 13 bases. The CDR3 has 16 amino acids. CDR3 protein: CASSQGGGRTNTEAFF. Written as DNA, the CDR3 is TGCGCCAGCAGCCAAGGGGGAGGCAGAACGAACACTGAAGCTTTCTTT.

The rearrangement joins TRBV5-1 to TRBJ1-6, with 7 bases lining up with TRBD1. CDR3 length: 16 residues. Germline V gives CDR1 SGHRS, CDR2 YFSETQ. The V segment lost 0 bases and the J segment 6 bases; nucleotides outside the gene matches: 6. CDR3 bases: TGCGCCAGCAGCTTGGCGAGGGGGCTGGTTAATTCACCCCTCCACTTT. Translated, it gives CASSLARGLVNSPLHF. The full variable domain, completed using reference TRBV5-1 and TRBJ1-6, is KAGVTQTPRYLIKTRGQQVTLSCSPISGHRSVSWYQQTPGQGLQFLFEYFSETQRNKGNFPGRFSGRQFSNSRSEMNVSTLELGDSALYLCASSLARGLVNSPLHFGNGTRLTVT.